This T cell receptor (beta chain) was captured by sequencing in a study of a mutant IDH1 vaccine in newly diagnosed glioma. Study-wide background: Vaccinations were initiated 4-6 weeks following radiotherapy alone, or were given together with temozolomide cycles. In the visit schedule, V12 fell in week 35, while V13 fell in week 47.

On this clone itself: Antigen specificity is unknown.

Time point specified: week 47, end of study. Vaccination comprised doses that each held 300 ug of mutant IDH1 20-mer peptide, plus topical imiquimod. Astrocytomas that were new, WHO grade 3 or 4, IDH1-mutant and ATRX-lost were present in the donors. CDR1 ENHRY and CDR2 SYGVKD come from the germline V gene. The CDR3 length is 15 residues. The ends lost 4 bases at V and 5 bases at J; junction bases unmatched: 5. TCRdb keeps only in-frame clones here, not all; method: immunoSEQ multiplex PCR. The table has 84,000 or so clones, 80% to 90% seen once. Sample: PBMCs, taken from a glioma patient whose treatment included an IDH1 peptide vaccine. The sequence came from a man aged 40-49 years with glioma. The chain has TRBV10-3 and TRBJ2-1; 10 positions match TRBD1. CDR3 protein: CAISADRGLNNEQFF. The DNA of the CDR3 is TGTGCCATCAGTGCCGACAGGGGGCTGAACAATGAGCAGTTCTTC.